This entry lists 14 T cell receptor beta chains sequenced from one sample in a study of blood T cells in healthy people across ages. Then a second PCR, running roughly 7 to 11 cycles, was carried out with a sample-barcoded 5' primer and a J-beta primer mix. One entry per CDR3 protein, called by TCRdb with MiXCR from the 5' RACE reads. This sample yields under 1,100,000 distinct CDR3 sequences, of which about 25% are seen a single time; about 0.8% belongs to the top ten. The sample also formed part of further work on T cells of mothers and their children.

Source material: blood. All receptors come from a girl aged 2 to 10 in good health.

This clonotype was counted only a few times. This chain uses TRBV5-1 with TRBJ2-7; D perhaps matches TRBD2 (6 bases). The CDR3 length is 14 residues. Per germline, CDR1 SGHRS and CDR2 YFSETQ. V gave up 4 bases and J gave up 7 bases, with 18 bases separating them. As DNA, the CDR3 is TGCGCCAGCAGCGTTGTAGCGGATGAATCAGAGCAGTACTTC. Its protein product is CASSVVADESEQYF.

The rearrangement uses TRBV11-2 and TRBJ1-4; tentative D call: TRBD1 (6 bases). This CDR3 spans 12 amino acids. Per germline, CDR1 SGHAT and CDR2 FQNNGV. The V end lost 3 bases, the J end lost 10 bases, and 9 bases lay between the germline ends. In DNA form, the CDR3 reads TGTGCCAGCAGCTTCCCCAGGGGAAAACTGTTTTTT. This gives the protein CASSFPRGKLFF.

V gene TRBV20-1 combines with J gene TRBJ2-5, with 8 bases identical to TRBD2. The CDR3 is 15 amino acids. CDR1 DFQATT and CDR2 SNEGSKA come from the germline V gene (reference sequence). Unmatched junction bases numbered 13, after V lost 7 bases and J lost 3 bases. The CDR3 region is CSVPPGSGAKETQYF. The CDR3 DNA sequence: TGCAGTGTCCCTCCCGGTAGCGGGGCCAAAGAGACCCAGTACTTC.

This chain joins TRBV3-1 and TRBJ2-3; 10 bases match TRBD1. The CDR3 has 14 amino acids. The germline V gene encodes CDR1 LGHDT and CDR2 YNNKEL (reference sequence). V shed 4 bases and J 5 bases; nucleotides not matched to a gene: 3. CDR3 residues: CASSRWTGGDTQYF. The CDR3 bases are TGTGCCAGCAGCCGTTGGACAGGGGGAGATACGCAGTATTTT.

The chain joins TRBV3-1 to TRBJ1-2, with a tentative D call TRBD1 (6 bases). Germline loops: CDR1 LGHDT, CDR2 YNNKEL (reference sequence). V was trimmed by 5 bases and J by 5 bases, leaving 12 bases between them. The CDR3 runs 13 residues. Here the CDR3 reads CASSVGQLYGYTF. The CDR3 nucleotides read TGTGCCAGCAGCGTTGGACAGCTATATGGCTACACCTTC.

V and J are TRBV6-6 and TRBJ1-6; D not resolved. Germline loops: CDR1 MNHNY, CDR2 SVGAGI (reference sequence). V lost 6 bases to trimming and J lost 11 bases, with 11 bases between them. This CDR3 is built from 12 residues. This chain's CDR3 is CASSHGVPPLHF. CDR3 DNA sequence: TGTGCCAGCAGCCACGGCGTGCCACCCCTCCACTTT.

CDR3 sequence (DNA): TGTGCCAGCAGCTTAACCAGGGGTAGTGAAAAACTGTTTTTT. This translates into CASSLTRGSEKLFF. This sequence joins TRBV11-2 and TRBJ1-4; possibly TRBD1 for D (6 bases). Germline-derived CDR1 and CDR2 are SGHAT and FQNNGV. The CDR3 sequence is 14 residues long. Trimming took off 2 bases at V and 7 bases at J, with 11 bases between the two ends.

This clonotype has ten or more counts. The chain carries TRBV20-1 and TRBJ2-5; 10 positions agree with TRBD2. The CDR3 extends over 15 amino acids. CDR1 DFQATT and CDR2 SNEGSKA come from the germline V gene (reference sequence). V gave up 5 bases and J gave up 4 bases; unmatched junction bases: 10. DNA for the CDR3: TGCAGTGCTTATGACCCTAGCGGGAGCCTAGAGACCCAGTACTTC. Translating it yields CSAYDPSGSLETQYF.

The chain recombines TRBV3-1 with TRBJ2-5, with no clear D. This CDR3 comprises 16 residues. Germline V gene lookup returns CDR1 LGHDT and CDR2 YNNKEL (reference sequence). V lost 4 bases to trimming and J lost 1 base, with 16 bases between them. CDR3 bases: TGTGCCAGCAGCCTCACCGATTATTCGGCCCAAGAGACCCAGTACTTC. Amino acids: CASSLTDYSAQETQYF.

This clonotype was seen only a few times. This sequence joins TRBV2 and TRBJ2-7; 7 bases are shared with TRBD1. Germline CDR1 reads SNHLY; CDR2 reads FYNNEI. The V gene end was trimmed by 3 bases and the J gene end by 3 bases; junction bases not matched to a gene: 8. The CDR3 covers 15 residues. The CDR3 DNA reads TGTGCCAGCAGTGATGAGGCAGGGGGTATCTACGAGCAGTACTTC. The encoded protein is CASSDEAGGIYEQYF.

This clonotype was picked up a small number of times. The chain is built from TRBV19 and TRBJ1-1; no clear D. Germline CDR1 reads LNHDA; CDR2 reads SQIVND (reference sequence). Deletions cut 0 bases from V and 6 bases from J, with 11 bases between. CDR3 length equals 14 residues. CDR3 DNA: TGTGCCAGTAGTATAGATCACGGACCAGCTGAAGCTTTCTTT. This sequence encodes CASSIDHGPAEAFF.

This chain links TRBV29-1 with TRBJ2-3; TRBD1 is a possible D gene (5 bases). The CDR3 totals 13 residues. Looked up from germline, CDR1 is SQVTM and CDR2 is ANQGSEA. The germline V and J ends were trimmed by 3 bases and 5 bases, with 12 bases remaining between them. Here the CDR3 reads CSVDGNRLDTQYF. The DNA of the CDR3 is TGCAGCGTTGATGGAAACAGGCTAGATACGCAGTATTTT.

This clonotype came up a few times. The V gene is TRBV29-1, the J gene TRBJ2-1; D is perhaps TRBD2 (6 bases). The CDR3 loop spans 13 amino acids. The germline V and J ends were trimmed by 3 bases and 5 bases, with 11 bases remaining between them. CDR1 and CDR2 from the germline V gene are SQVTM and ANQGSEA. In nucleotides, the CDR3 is TGCAGCGTTGAGAGACTAGGAGACAATGAGCAGTTCTTC. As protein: CSVERLGDNEQFF.

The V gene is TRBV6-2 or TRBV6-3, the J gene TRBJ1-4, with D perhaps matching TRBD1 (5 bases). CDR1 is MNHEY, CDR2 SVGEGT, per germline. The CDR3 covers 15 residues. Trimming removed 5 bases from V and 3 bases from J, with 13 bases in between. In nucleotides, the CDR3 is TGTGCCAGCAGTCAGCCGGGGGACGCTAATGAAAAACTGTTTTTT. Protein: CASSQPGDANEKLFF.